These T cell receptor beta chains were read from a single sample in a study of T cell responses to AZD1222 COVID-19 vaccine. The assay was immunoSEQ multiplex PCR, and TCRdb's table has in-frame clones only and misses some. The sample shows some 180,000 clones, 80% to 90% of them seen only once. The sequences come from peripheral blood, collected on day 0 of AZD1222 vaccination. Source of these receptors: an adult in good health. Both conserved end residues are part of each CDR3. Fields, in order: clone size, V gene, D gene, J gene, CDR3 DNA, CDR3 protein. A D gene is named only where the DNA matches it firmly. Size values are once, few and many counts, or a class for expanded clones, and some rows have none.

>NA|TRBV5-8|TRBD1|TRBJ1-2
TGTGCCAGCAGCTTGTGGGGACAGGGAACTAACTATGGCTACACCTTC
CASSLWGQGTNYGYTF
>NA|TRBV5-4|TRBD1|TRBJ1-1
TGTGCCAGCAGCAAGGGACAGGCGACGAACACTGAAGCTTTCTTT
CASSKGQATNTEAFF
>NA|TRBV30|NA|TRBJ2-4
TGTGCCTGGAGTGTAGAGAGGGGCAAAAACATTCAGTACTTC
CAWSVERGKNIQYF
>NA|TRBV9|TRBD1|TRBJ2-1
TGTGCCAGCAGCCGAACCGGGACAGTTCTTAGGGAGCAGTTCTTC
CASSRTGTVLREQFF
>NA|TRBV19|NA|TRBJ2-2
TGTGCCAGTAGTACCGGAAGTGGAGAGGGGGCCGGGGAGCTGTTTTTT
CASSTGSGEGAGELFF
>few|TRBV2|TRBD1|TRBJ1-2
TGTGCCAGCAGTGAGACAGGGTCCTATGGCTACACCTTC
CASSETGSYGYTF
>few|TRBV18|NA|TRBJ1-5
TGTGCCAGCTCTACCCGGGGGGGCGCAGGCAATCAGCCCCAGCATTTT
CASSTRGGAGNQPQHF
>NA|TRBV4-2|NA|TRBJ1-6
TGTGCCAGCAGCCAAGCACAGGGCGGTTCACCCCTCCACTTT
CASSQAQGGSPLHF
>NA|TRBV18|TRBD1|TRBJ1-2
TGTGCCAGCTCTCGACAGGGGGACTATGGCTACACCTTC
CASSRQGDYGYTF
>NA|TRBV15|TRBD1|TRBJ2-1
TGTGCCACCAGCGGGCCGACAGGGTATGCCGCCTACAATGAGCAGTTCTTC
CATSGPTGYAAYNEQFF
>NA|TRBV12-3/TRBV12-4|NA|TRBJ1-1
TGTGCCAGCAGTTTGAAGGGGAACACTGAAGCTTTCTTT
CASSLKGNTEAFF
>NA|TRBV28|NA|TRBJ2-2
TGTGCCAGCCGGCTCGGAGGGGTGGGACTTGTCACCGGGGAGCTGTTTTTT
CASRLGGVGLVTGELFF
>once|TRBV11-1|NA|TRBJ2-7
TGTGCCAGCAGCTTAGGAGGGCCTAGCTCCTACGAGCAGTACTTC
CASSLGGPSSYEQYF
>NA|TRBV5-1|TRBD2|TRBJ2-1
TGCGCCAGCAGCCTGGGACTGAGCGGGGGGGAAGCCAAGCAGTTCTTC
CASSLGLSGGEAKQFF
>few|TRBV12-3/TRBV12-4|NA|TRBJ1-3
TGTGCCAGCAGTTACAGCTCTGGAAACACCATATATTTT
CASSYSSGNTIYF
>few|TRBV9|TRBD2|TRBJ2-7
TGTGCCAGCAGCGTAGGGAGCGGGAGGGCCAACGAGCAGTACTTC
CASSVGSGRANEQYF
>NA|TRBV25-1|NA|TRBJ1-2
TGTGCCAGCAGTGAAGGCAGGGGACGGGATGGCTACACCTTC
CASSEGRGRDGYTF
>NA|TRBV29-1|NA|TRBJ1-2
TGCAGCGTTTCCAACAGAAGGGCGGATGGCTACACCTTC
CSVSNRRADGYTF
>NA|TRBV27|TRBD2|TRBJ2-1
TGTGCCAGCAGTTTATCGCGGCTTACTAGCGGACTCTACAATGAGCAGTTCTTC
CASSLSRLTSGLYNEQFF
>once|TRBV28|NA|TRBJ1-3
TGTGCCAGCAGTTTAGGACCCTCTGGAAACACCATATATTTT
CASSLGPSGNTIYF
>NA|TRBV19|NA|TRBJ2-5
TGTGCCAGTGGAGGGTCCGTCCAAGAGACCCAGTACTTC
CASGGSVQETQYF
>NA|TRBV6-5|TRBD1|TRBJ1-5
TGTGCCAGCAGCCCGGACAGGGCAAGGCAGCCCCAGCATTTT
CASSPDRARQPQHF
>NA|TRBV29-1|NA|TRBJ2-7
TGCAGCGTTGAAGGGAGTCAGACTGCATACGAGCAGTACTTC
CSVEGSQTAYEQYF
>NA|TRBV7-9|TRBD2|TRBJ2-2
TGTGCCAGCAGCCGGACTAGCGGGGCCACCGGGGAGCTGTTTTTT
CASSRTSGATGELFF
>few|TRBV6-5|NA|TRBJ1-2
TGTGCCAGCAGTTTCGGGGGGCGAGGAGGCTACACCTTC
CASSFGGRGGYTF
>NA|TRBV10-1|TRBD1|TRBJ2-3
TGCGCCAGCAGCCGGGACAGGGTAGGCACAGATACGCAGTATTTT
CASSRDRVGTDTQYF
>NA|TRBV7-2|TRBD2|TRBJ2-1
TGTGCCAGCAGCTCCGACCTGGGACTAGCGGGAGGTAATGAGCAGTTCTTC
CASSSDLGLAGGNEQFF
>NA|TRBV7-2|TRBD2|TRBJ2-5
TGTGCCAGCAGCTTACCTAGCGGGGCCGGGGAGACCCAGTACTTC
CASSLPSGAGETQYF
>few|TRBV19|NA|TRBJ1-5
TGTGCCAGTAGTATAGCCCTACACCCTAGCAATCAGCCCCAGCATTTT
CASSIALHPSNQPQHF
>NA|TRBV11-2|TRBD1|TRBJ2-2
TGTGCCAGCAGCGTCACAGGGGGCTGGGGCACCGGGGAGCTGTTTTTT
CASSVTGGWGTGELFF
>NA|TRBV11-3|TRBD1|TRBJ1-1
TGTGCCAGCAGCGCACGGACAGGACTGAACACTGAAGCTTTCTTT
CASSARTGLNTEAFF
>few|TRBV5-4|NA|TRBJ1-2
TGTGCCAGCAGCTTGGTAGGGTCCTATGGCTACACCTTC
CASSLVGSYGYTF
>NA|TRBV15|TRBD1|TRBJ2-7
TGTGCCACCAGCTTTGGGAAGGGACAGGGGGTCTCCTACGAGCAGTACTTC
CATSFGKGQGVSYEQYF
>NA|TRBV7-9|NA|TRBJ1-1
TGTGCCAGCAGCTTACGGTGGGACACTGAAGCTTTCTTT
CASSLRWDTEAFF
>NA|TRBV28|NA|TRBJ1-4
TGTGCCAGCAGTTCGGGCCAGGTGGGAAAACTGTTTTTT
CASSSGQVGKLFF
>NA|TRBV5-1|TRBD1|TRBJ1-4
TGCGCCAGCAGCCTGGGACAGGGGACTGAAAAACTGTTTTTT
CASSLGQGTEKLFF
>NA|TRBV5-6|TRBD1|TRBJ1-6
TGTGCCAGCAGCTTGGTAGCGACAGGGAATTCACCCCTCCACTTT
CASSLVATGNSPLHF
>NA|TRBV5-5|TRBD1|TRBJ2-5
TGTGCCAGCAGCTGGGGAACAGGGGATCAAGAGACCCAGTACTTC
CASSWGTGDQETQYF
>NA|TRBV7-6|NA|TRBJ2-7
TGTGCCAGCGCACCTAGGGACACGTCCTACGAGCAGTACTTC
CASAPRDTSYEQYF
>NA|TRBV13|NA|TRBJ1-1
TGTGCCAGCAGCTTAGGAATGGCTGAAGCTTTCTTT
CASSLGMAEAFF
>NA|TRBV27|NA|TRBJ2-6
TGTGCCAGCAGTGCTTACTCTGGGGCCAACGTCCTGACTTTC
CASSAYSGANVLTF
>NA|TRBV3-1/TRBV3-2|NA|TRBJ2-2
TGTGCCAGCAGCCAGGGACTTATTACCGGGGAGCTGTTTTTT
CASSQGLITGELFF
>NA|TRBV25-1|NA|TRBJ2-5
TGTGCCAGCAGTGATCCCGGAAGCCCATACCAAGAGACCCAGTACTTC
CASSDPGSPYQETQYF
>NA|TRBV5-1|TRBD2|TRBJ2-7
TGCGCCAGCAGCTTGGGGGCTAGCGGGCCTTCTTCCTACGAGCAGTACTTC
CASSLGASGPSSYEQYF
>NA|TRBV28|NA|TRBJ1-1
TGTGCCAGCACCGCGGCATCGTTAGAAGCTTTCTTT
CASTAASLEAFF
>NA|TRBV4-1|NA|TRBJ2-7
TGCGCCAGCAGCCAAGACCGGGGTTGGGAGCAGTACTTC
CASSQDRGWEQYF
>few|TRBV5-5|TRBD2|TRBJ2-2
TGTGCCAGCAGCTTGCCTTGGACTAGCGTGAACACCGGGGAGCTGTTTTTT
CASSLPWTSVNTGELFF
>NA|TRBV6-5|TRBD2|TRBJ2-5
TGTGCCAGCAGAGGGGGACTAGCGGGAGGAGAGACCCAGTACTTC
CASRGGLAGGETQYF
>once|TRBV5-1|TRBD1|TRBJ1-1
TGCGCCAGCAGCCTCGGACAGGGGGGGAACACTGAAGCTTTCTTT
CASSLGQGGNTEAFF
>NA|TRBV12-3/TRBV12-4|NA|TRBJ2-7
TGTGCCAGCAGTTTAAGAAGGCCCTACGAGCAGTACTTC
CASSLRRPYEQYF
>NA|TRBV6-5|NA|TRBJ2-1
TGTGCCAGCAGTCCCGGACTTGGGGATGAGCAGTTCTTC
CASSPGLGDEQFF
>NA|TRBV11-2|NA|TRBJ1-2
TGTGCCAGCAGCTACTCTCTTTCCGCCAACTATGGCTACACCTTC
CASSYSLSANYGYTF
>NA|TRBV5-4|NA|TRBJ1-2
TGTGCCAGCAGTTCGGCCGCGGCCTATGGCTACACCTTC
CASSSAAAYGYTF
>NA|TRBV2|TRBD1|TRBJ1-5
TGTGCCAGCAGTGAAGGATTGGGACAGGGGATCGACAATCAGCCCCAGCATTTT
CASSEGLGQGIDNQPQHF
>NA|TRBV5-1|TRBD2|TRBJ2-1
TGCGCCAGCAGCTTGGTGGGCCTAGCAGCGGGAAGGGCTAGTCACCGTTACAATGAGCAGTTCTTC
CASSLVGLAAGRASHRYNEQFF
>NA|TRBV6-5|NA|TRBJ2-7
TGTGCCAGCAGTCGTGACCACTACGAGCAGTACTTC
CASSRDHYEQYF
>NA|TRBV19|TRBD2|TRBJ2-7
TGTGCCAGCACCCGGGGACTAGCGTTCGGTGGGTCCTACGAGCAGTACTTC
CASTRGLAFGGSYEQYF
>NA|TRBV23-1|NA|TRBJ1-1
TGCGCCAGCAGTCAATCTAACCCCCGGGACACTGAAGCTTTCTTT
CASSQSNPRDTEAFF
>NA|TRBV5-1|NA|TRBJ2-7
TGCGCCAGCAGAGATACCGGGACATACTCCTACGAGCAGTACTTC
CASRDTGTYSYEQYF